This T cell receptor (beta chain) was documented in a study of T-cell reconstitution after alpha-beta-depleted transplantation in children (dated by TCRdb to the mid-2010s). In terms of the full investigation: The study quantitatively tracked T-cell immune reconstitution after TCRalphabeta/CD19-depleted allogeneic hematopoietic cell transplantation in children using TCR repertoire profiling. The study at large found these results: Over subsequent months, a decline in hyperexpanded clone frequencies was noted, and after one year, T-cell counts and TCRbeta diversity were mostly ascribed to newly produced T cells. In some patients, the high TCRbeta diversity seen at day 60 was put down to recipient T cells and intrathymic progenitors that had survived conditioning. About two months after transplant, the apparently early recovery of alphabetaT-cell counts reportedly depended on just several hundred clones that had expanded rapidly and came from non-depleted graft cells.

The sample's treatment or condition label is to be understood as: allogeneic hematopoietic cell transplantation with graft depleted of TCRalphabeta T cells and CD19 B cells. TCRalphabeta/CD19-depleted allogeneic hematopoietic cell grafts were given to the transplant recipients, all of whom were children. Details on this clonotype: Its antigen specificity is not known. No quality values exist for individual bases; no much larger clone is one base distant.

The V end loses 10 bases and the J end loses 0 bases, and a stretch of 16 bases separates them. The CDR3 holds 14 amino acids from the cysteine to the phenylalanine. Of all the DNA, just the CDR3 is kept, 42 bases in frame from base 1. From a lookup of the germline V gene (reference sequence), CDR1 and CDR2 are LNHDA and SQIVND. The library was produced with PCR. TCRdb records Illumina HiSeq 2500 as the sequencer. To normalize quantification of the TCRbeta repertoire, the TCR libraries were built with molecular barcoding that relied on unique molecular identifiers. Using fastp at Q25 and MiXCR, TCRdb reprocessed the public reads and kept productive beta chains. Rows merge per CDR3 protein into single entries with the most common DNA and genes. This sample holds around 800,000 distinct CDR3 sequences; approximately 15% were observed only once. The ten largest clones add up to approximately 5% of the sample.

The sequence links TRBV19 to TRBJ2-7; no D gene is confidently identified. Sequencing used PBMCs, mostly from graft donor cells, obtained 360 days after TCRalphabeta/CD19-depleted stem cell transplant. The clonotype comes from a male patient younger than 18 who had a stem cell transplant for acute lymphoblastic leukemia, so the T cells may come from the graft donor. The DNA sequence is given as TGTGCCACACTCGCCGGTCACAGCTCCTACGAGCAGTACTTC. Its protein product is CATLAGHSSYEQYF.